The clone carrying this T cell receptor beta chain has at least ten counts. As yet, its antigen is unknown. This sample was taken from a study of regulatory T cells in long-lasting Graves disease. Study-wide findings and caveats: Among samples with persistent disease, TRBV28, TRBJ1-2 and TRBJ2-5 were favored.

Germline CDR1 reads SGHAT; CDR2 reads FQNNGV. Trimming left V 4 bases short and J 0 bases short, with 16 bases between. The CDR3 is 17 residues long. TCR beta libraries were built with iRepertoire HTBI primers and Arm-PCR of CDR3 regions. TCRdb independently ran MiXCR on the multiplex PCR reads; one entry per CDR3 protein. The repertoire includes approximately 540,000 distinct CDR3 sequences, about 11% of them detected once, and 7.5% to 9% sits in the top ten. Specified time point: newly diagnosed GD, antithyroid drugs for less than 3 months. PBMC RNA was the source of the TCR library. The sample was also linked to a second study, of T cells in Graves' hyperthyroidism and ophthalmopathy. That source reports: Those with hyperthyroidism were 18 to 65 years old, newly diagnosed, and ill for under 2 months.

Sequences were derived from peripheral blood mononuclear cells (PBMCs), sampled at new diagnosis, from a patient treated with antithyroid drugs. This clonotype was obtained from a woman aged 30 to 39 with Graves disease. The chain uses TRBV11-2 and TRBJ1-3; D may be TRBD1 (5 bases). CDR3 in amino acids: CASSSDRDRSSGNTIYF. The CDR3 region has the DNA TGTGCCAGCAGCTCCGACCGGGACCGCTCCTCTGGAAACACCATATATTTT. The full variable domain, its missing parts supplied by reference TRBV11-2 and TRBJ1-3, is EAGVAQSPRYKIIEKRQSVAFWCNPISGHATLYWYQQILGQGPKLLIQFQNNGVVDDSQLPKDRFSAERLKGVDSTLKIQPAKLEDSAVYLCASSSDRDRSSGNTIYFGEGSWLTVV.